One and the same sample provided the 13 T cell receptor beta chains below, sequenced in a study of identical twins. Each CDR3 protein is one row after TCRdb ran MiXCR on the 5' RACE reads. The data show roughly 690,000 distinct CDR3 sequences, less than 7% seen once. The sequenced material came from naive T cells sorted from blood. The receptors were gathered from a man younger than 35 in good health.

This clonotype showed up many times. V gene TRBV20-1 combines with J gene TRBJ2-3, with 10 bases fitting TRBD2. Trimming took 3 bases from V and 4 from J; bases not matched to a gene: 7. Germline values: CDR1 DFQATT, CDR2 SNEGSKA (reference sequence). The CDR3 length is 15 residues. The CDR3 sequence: CSARSSGSSPDTQYF. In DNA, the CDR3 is TGCAGTGCTAGGTCTAGCGGGAGTTCACCAGATACGCAGTATTTT.

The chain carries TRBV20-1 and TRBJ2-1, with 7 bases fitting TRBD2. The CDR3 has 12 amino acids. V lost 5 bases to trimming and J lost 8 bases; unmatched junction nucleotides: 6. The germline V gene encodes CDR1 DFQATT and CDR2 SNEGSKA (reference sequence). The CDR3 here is CSAWRGRDEQFF. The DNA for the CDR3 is TGCAGTGCTTGGCGGGGGAGGGATGAGCAGTTCTTC.

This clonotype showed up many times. The CDR3 DNA reads TGCAGCTCCGGGCGGGCGGGACGGTCCTACGAGCAGTACGTC. Translating gives CSSGRAGRSYEQYV. This sequence joins TRBV29-1 and TRBJ2-7, with a possible D match to TRBD2 (6 bases). This CDR3 has 14 amino acids. Trimming removed 8 bases at V and 1 base at J, with 18 bases between. Germline V gene lookup returns CDR1 SQVTM and CDR2 ANQGSEA.

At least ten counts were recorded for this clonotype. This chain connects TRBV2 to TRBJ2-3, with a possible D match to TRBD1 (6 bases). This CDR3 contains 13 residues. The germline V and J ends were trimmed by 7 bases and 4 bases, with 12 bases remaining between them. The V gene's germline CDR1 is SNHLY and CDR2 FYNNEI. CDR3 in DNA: TGTGCCAGCAATTGGGGGCGCTCAGATACGCAGTATTTT. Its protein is CASNWGRSDTQYF.

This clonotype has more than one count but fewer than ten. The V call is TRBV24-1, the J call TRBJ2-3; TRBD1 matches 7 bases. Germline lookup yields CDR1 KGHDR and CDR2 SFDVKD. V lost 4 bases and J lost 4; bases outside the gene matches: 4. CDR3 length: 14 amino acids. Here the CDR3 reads CATSDPTGADTQYF. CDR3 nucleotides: TGTGCCACCAGTGACCCCACAGGGGCAGATACGCAGTATTTT.

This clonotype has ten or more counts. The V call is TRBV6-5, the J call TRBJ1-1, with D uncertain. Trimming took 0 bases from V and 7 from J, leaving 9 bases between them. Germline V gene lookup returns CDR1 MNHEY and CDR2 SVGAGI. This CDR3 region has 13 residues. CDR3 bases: TGTGCCAGCAGTTACTCGTTTGGATTTGAAGCTTTCTTT. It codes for CASSYSFGFEAFF.

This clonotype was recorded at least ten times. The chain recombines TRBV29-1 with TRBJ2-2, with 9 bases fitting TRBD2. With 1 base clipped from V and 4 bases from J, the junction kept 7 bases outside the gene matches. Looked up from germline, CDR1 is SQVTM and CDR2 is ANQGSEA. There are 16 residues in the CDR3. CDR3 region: CSVEGGRAFGTGELFF. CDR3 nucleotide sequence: TGCAGCGTTGAAGGCGGGAGGGCCTTTGGCACCGGGGAGCTGTTTTTT.

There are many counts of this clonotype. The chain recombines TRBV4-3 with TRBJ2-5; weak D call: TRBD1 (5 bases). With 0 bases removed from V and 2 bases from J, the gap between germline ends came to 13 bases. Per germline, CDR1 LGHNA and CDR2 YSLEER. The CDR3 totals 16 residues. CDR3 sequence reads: CASSQDLGHLQETQYF. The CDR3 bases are TGCGCCAGCAGCCAAGATCTTGGACACCTACAAGAGACCCAGTACTTC.

The CDR3 DNA reads TGTGCCAGCAGCTTAGGACCTAAAGCGGGAGTGAACACCGGGGAGCTGTTTTTT. Its translation is CASSLGPKAGVNTGELFF. The chain has TRBV11-2 and TRBJ2-2, with 8 bases lining up with TRBD2. This CDR3 contains 18 residues. The V and J ends lost 1 base and 1 base, in that order; junction bases with no gene match: 8. Germline values: CDR1 SGHAT, CDR2 FQNNGV.

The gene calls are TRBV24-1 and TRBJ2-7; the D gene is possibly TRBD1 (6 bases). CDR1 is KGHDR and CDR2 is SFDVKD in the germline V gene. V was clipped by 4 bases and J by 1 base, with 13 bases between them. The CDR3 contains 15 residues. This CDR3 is CATSDEQGKSYEQYV. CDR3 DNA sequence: TGTGCCACCAGTGACGAGCAGGGGAAATCCTACGAGCAGTACGTC.

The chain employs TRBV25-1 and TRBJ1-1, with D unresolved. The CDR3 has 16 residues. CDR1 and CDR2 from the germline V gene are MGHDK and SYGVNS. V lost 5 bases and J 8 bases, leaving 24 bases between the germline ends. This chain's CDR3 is CASSQTSVGPRREAFF. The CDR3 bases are TGTGCCAGCAGTCAAACCTCAGTAGGGCCCCGAAGGGAAGCTTTCTTT.

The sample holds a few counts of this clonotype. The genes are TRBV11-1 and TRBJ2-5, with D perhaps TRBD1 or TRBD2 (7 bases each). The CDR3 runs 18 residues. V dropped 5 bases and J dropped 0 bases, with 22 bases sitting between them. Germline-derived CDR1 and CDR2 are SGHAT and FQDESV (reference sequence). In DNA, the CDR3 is TGTGCCAGCAGCCGGAACCAGGGGGGGATCCCACACCAAGAGACCCAGTACTTC. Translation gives CASSRNQGGIPHQETQYF.

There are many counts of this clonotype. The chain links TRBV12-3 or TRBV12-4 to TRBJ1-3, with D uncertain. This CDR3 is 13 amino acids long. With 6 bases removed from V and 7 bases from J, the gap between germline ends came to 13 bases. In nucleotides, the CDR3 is TGTGCCAGCAGCCCAGGCTTATTCAACACCATATATTTT. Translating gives CASSPGLFNTIYF.